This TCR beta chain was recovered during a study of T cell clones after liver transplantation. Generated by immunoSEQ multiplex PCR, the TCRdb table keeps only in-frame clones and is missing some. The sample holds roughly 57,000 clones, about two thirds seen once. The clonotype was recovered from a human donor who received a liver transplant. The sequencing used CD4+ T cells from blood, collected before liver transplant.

The CDR3 coding sequence is TGTGCCAGCAGCTCTCAAATGGGACAGGGCTCGAACATTCAGTACTTC. It yields the protein CASSSQMGQGSNIQYF. The chain links TRBV13 to TRBJ2-4; TRBD1 aligns across 9 bases. CDR1 is PRHDT, CDR2 FYEKMQ, per germline (reference sequence). CDR3 length: 16 amino acids. V was pared by 4 bases and J by 7 bases, with 11 bases of the junction left unmatched.